This entry lists 12 T cell receptor beta chains sequenced from one sample in a study of cytomegalovirus exposure and HLA in healthy donors. PCR amplification relied on 60 Vbeta primers (plus 13 Jbeta primers). Assay used: immunoSEQ multiplex PCR; TCRdb lists only in-frame clones, some missing. The sample holds 130,000 to 150,000 clones. The sample consisted of PBMCs. These receptors all stem from a male donor in good health and CMV-seronegative.

This chain joins TRBV6-5 and TRBJ2-5, with TRBD2 identical over 13 bases. The length of the CDR3 is 16 residues. From germline, CDR1 is MNHEY and CDR2 SVGAGI. The trim removed 3 bases at V and 5 bases at J, leaving 6 bases unmatched. CDR3: CASSYRTSGRRETQYF. The CDR3 DNA reads as TGTGCCAGCAGTTATAGGACTAGCGGGAGACGGGAGACCCAGTACTTC.

This chain links TRBV18 with TRBJ2-5; the match to TRBD1 covers 8 bases. Trimming cost V 0 bases and J 5 bases; bases outside gene matches: 5. Per germline, CDR1 KGHSH and CDR2 LQKENI. The CDR3 sequence is 15 residues long. CDR3 amino acids: CASSPPRQGRETQYF. The CDR3 DNA is TGTGCCAGCTCACCACCCCGACAGGGGAGGGAGACCCAGTACTTC.

This sequence joins TRBV11-2 and TRBJ2-1; D is possibly TRBD2 (6 bases). V dropped 0 bases and J dropped 9 bases, with 9 bases sitting between them. The CDR3 totals 13 residues. Germline-derived CDR1 and CDR2 are SGHAT and FQNNGV. Here the CDR3 DNA reads TGTGCCAGCAGCTTAGATTGGGGACTTGAGCAGTTCTTC. It codes for CASSLDWGLEQFF.

The V and J genes are TRBV30 and TRBJ1-1; 7 bases fit TRBD1. The junction had 5 bases not matched to a gene; V was cut back by 1 base and J by 0 bases. This CDR3 contains 15 residues. Germline values: CDR1 GTSNPN, CDR2 SVGIG (reference sequence). The CDR3 sequence is CAWSGGTVMNTEAFF. Here the CDR3 DNA reads TGTGCCTGGAGTGGCGGGACAGTGATGAACACTGAAGCTTTCTTT.

J is TRBJ1-2 and V is TRBV5-1; 7 bases agree with TRBD1. Trimming cost V 4 bases and J 6 bases; bases outside gene matches: 3. The CDR3 sequence is 12 residues long. Germline CDR1 reads SGHRS; CDR2 reads YFSETQ. CDR3 sequence: CASSPRGDGYTF. In nucleotides, the CDR3 is TGCGCCAGCAGCCCCAGGGGGGATGGCTACACCTTC. The variable domain in full, completed from reference TRBV5-1 and TRBJ1-2, reads KAGVTQTPRYLIKTRGQQVTLSCSPISGHRSVSWYQQTPGQGLQFLFEYFSETQRNKGNFPGRFSGRQFSNSRSEMNVSTLELGDSALYLCASSPRGDGYTFGSGTRLTVV.

The chain is built from TRBV6-1 and TRBJ2-7; the match to TRBD2 covers 12 bases. The CDR3 is made up of 14 amino acids. Germline CDR1 reads MNHNS; CDR2 reads SASEGT. Unmatched junction bases numbered 6, after V lost 7 bases and J lost 5 bases. The CDR3 DNA reads TGTGCCAGCACCGCTAGCGGGAGGGCGGACGAGCAGTACTTC. Its translation is CASTASGRADEQYF.

This chain joins TRBV18 and TRBJ2-1, with D maybe TRBD2 (6 bases). Trimming removed 1 base from V and 7 bases from J, with 20 bases in between. Germline loops: CDR1 KGHSH, CDR2 LQKENI. The length of the CDR3 is 17 residues. The CDR3 sequence is CASSPRDPGPRDNEQFF. The CDR3, as DNA: TGTGCCAGCTCACCACGGGATCCGGGCCCGCGGGATAATGAGCAGTTCTTC.

This chain joins TRBV29-1 and TRBJ2-1; 9 bases align to TRBD2. The CDR3 spans 14 residues. After removal of 6 bases from V and 5 bases from J, the junction contained 8 bases not matched to a gene. Germline CDR1 reads SQVTM; CDR2 reads ANQGSEA. This chain's CDR3 is CSVLRLAGDNEQFF. CDR3 nucleotide sequence: TGCAGCGTCCTTCGGTTAGCGGGGGACAATGAGCAGTTCTTC.

The V call is TRBV11-2, the J call TRBJ1-6; perhaps TRBD1 as D (5 bases). CDR3 length equals 15 residues. Germline lookup yields CDR1 SGHAT and CDR2 FQNNGV. V was clipped by 6 bases and J by 10 bases, with 19 bases between them. The CDR3 spells CASSPAVWGESPLHF. Written as DNA, the CDR3 is TGTGCCAGCAGTCCAGCCGTATGGGGGGAGTCACCCCTCCACTTT. The whole variable domain, remainder taken from reference TRBV11-2 and TRBJ1-6, is EAGVAQSPRYKIIEKRQSVAFWCNPISGHATLYWYQQILGQGPKLLIQFQNNGVVDDSQLPKDRFSAERLKGVDSTLKIQPAKLEDSAVYLCASSPAVWGESPLHFGNGTRLTVT.

V is TRBV11-2 and J is TRBJ1-2; TRBD1 matches 8 bases. The CDR3 extends over 16 amino acids. The germline V gene has CDR1 SGHAT and CDR2 FQNNGV. V trimming: 1 base; J trimming: 4 bases; junction bases outside the gene matches: 8. As DNA, the CDR3 is TGTGCCAGCAGCTTAGGGGAGGACAGGGCTTCCTATGGCTACACCTTC. This translates into CASSLGEDRASYGYTF.

The chain is built from TRBV2 and TRBJ2-1; TRBD1 is a possible D gene (6 bases). Germline V gene data show CDR1 as SNHLY and CDR2 as FYNNEI. V was pared by 4 bases and J by 9 bases, with 19 bases between. CDR3 length: 15 residues. CDR3 coding DNA: TGTGCCAGCAGTGGGGGGCCCGGAGGCGGATCTGAGCAGTTCTTC. Protein sequence: CASSGGPGGGSEQFF. The whole variable domain, remainder taken from reference TRBV2 and TRBJ2-1, is EPEVTQTPSHQVTQMGQEVILRCVPISNHLYFYWYRQILGQKVEFLVSFYNNEISEKSEIFDDQFSVERPDGSNFTLKIRSTKLEDSAMYFCASSGGPGGGSEQFFGPGTRLTVL.

The rearrangement uses TRBV7-2 and TRBJ2-3, with a weak D call TRBD1 (5 bases). The germline V gene has CDR1 SGHTA and CDR2 FQGNSA. The V end lost 1 base, the J end lost 1 base, and 15 bases lay between the germline ends. The CDR3 loop spans 17 amino acids. In DNA, the CDR3 is TGTGCCAGCAGCTTAGATCCGACAGCGCCGGGCACAGATACGCAGTATTTT. Its translation is CASSLDPTAPGTDTQYF.